The entry below gives a single T cell receptor beta chain sequence along with its context. Its antigen is not identified. The record originates from a study of T cell responses to AZD1222 COVID-19 vaccine. Profiled with immunoSEQ multiplex PCR; TCRdb holds only in-frame clones, not every one. The sample lists roughly 130,000 clones; 80% to 90% were seen once. Study results and caveats: The donor cohort was predominantly white British with a female majority, and clonal diversity may have been underestimated.

The CDR3 runs 11 residues. Germline values: CDR1 DFQATT, CDR2 SNEGSKA (reference sequence). V lost 3 bases and J 9 bases, leaving 9 bases between the germline ends. The chain is built from TRBV20-1 and TRBJ1-5; D call uncertain. The origin of this receptor is an adult in good health. The source material was peripheral blood, sampled on day 0 of MenACWY control vaccination. CDR3 nucleotide sequence: TGCAGTGCTAGTCCCGGGCCGCCCCAGCATTTT. Encoded protein: CSASPGPPQHF.